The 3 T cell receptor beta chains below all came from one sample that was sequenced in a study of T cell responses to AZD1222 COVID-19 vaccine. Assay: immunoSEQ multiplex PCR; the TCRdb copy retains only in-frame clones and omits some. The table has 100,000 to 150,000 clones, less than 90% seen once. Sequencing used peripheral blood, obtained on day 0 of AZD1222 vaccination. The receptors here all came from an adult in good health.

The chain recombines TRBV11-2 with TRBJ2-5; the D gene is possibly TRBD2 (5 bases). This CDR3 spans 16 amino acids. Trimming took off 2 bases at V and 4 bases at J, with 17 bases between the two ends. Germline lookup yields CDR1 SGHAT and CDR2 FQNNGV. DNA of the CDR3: TGTGCCAGCAGCTTATACGAGGGATCTACCGGAGAGACCCAGTACTTC. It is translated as CASSLYEGSTGETQYF.

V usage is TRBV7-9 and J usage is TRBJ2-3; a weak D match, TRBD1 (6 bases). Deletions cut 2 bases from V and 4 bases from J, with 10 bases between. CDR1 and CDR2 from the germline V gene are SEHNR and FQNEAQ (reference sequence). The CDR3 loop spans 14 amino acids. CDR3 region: CASSLQGQADTQYF. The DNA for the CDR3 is TGTGCCAGCAGCTTACAGGGGCAAGCAGATACGCAGTATTTT.

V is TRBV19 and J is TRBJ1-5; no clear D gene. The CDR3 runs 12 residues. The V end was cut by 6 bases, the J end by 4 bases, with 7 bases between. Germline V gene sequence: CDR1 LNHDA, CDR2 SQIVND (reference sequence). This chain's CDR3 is CASRVGNQPQHF. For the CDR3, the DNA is TGTGCCAGTAGGGTCGGGAATCAGCCCCAGCATTTT.